The rows below give T cell receptor beta chains drawn from one sample of a study of blood T cell repertoires in COVID-19. Clones were read by immunoSEQ multiplex PCR, and TCRdb kept only the in-frame ones, dropping some. This table holds more than 250,000 clones, approximately 90% found once. The sample consisted of PBMCs or T cells enriched from blood (not recorded which). These receptor sequences come from a woman between 18 and 29 years old who had recovered from COVID-19. The CDR3 runs from the conserved cysteine through the conserved F or W. Each record gives: D gene, clone size, V gene, J gene, CDR3 protein, CDR3 DNA. The D gene is left open where the match is weak. The size entry is marked missing in some rows and otherwise reads once, few, many or a size class.

D gene: TRBD2
clone size: -
V gene: TRBV5-6
J gene: TRBJ2-7
CDR3 protein: CASSLGGLARIAYEQYF
CDR3 DNA: TGTGCCAGCAGCTTGGGGGGACTAGCGAGGATCGCCTACGAGCAGTACTTC

D gene: TRBD2
clone size: -
V gene: TRBV5-1
J gene: TRBJ2-1
CDR3 protein: CASSPVGGVHNEQFF
CDR3 DNA: TGCGCCAGCAGCCCTGTGGGGGGGGTCCACAATGAGCAGTTCTTC

D gene: TRBD2
clone size: -
V gene: TRBV7-9
J gene: TRBJ2-1
CDR3 protein: CASSGRLAGVGFTEQFF
CDR3 DNA: TGTGCCAGCAGCGGACGTCTTGCGGGAGTAGGTTTCACTGAGCAGTTCTTC

D gene: TRBD2
clone size: -
V gene: TRBV11-2
J gene: TRBJ2-3
CDR3 protein: CASSLQLAGGTDTQYF
CDR3 DNA: TGTGCCAGCAGCTTACAATTAGCGGGAGGGACAGATACGCAGTATTTT

D gene: -
clone size: -
V gene: TRBV7-2
J gene: TRBJ1-2
CDR3 protein: CASSLRGARGYTF
CDR3 DNA: TGTGCCAGCAGCTTACGCGGGGCCAGAGGCTACACCTTC

D gene: TRBD1
clone size: -
V gene: TRBV27
J gene: TRBJ1-6
CDR3 protein: CASGHQTGNSPLHF
CDR3 DNA: TGTGCCAGCGGTCACCAGACAGGGAATTCACCCCTCCACTTT

D gene: -
clone size: -
V gene: TRBV28
J gene: TRBJ1-3
CDR3 protein: CASSFQGNGNTIYF
CDR3 DNA: TGTGCCAGCAGTTTCCAGGGGAACGGAAACACCATATATTTT

D gene: -
clone size: -
V gene: TRBV5-1
J gene: TRBJ1-3
CDR3 protein: CASSLGGPESGNTIYF
CDR3 DNA: TGCGCCAGCAGCTTGGGAGGGCCGGAGTCTGGAAACACCATATATTTT

D gene: TRBD2
clone size: -
V gene: TRBV24-1
J gene: TRBJ2-5
CDR3 protein: CATSMPLAGGPETQYF
CDR3 DNA: TGTGCCACCAGTATGCCCTTAGCGGGAGGCCCAGAGACCCAGTACTTC

D gene: -
clone size: -
V gene: TRBV6-5
J gene: TRBJ2-2
CDR3 protein: CASTGHTTGELFF
CDR3 DNA: TGTGCCAGCACGGGACATACAACCGGGGAGCTGTTTTTT

D gene: TRBD1
clone size: -
V gene: TRBV5-1
J gene: TRBJ1-2
CDR3 protein: CASSSFGQGDYGYTF
CDR3 DNA: TGCGCCAGCAGCTCCTTCGGACAGGGCGACTATGGCTACACCTTC

D gene: TRBD2
clone size: once
V gene: TRBV18
J gene: TRBJ2-2
CDR3 protein: CASSPRTSGDGGELFF
CDR3 DNA: TGTGCCAGCTCACCACGGACTAGCGGCGATGGCGGGGAGCTGTTTTTT

D gene: -
clone size: -
V gene: TRBV20-1
J gene: TRBJ1-2
CDR3 protein: CSASRVYGYTF
CDR3 DNA: TGCAGTGCTAGCCGGGTCTATGGCTACACCTTC

D gene: -
clone size: once
V gene: TRBV5-5
J gene: TRBJ1-6
CDR3 protein: CASSVDRISSPLHF
CDR3 DNA: TGTGCCAGCAGCGTCGACAGGATCTCCTCACCCCTCCACTTT

D gene: TRBD1
clone size: -
V gene: TRBV29-1
J gene: TRBJ2-7
CDR3 protein: CSVSSPGQGIYEQYF
CDR3 DNA: TGCAGCGTTAGTTCTCCGGGACAGGGGATTTACGAGCAGTACTTC

D gene: -
clone size: -
V gene: TRBV6-5
J gene: TRBJ1-5
CDR3 protein: CASSYREGNQPQHF
CDR3 DNA: TGTGCCAGCAGCTACAGGGAGGGCAATCAGCCCCAGCATTTT

D gene: -
clone size: -
V gene: TRBV19
J gene: TRBJ1-5
CDR3 protein: CASSALVSQDSNQPQHF
CDR3 DNA: TGTGCCAGTAGTGCCCTGGTTTCGCAGGATAGCAATCAGCCCCAGCATTTT

D gene: -
clone size: -
V gene: TRBV27
J gene: TRBJ1-6
CDR3 protein: CASRVGGPYNSPLHF
CDR3 DNA: TGTGCCAGCCGGGTCGGAGGACCCTATAATTCACCCCTCCACTTT

D gene: -
clone size: -
V gene: TRBV30
J gene: TRBJ1-6
CDR3 protein: CAWTYDGTSGPPLHF
CDR3 DNA: TGTGCCTGGACATACGACGGGACAAGTGGTCCACCCCTCCACTTT

D gene: TRBD1
clone size: -
V gene: TRBV19
J gene: TRBJ1-5
CDR3 protein: CASSPSGTGGAGANQPQHF
CDR3 DNA: TGTGCCAGTAGTCCTTCCGGGACAGGGGGCGCGGGGGCCAATCAGCCCCAGCATTTT

D gene: -
clone size: -
V gene: TRBV10-1
J gene: TRBJ1-5
CDR3 protein: CASSEDPRGQPQHF
CDR3 DNA: TGCGCCAGCAGTGAGGACCCCCGCGGTCAGCCCCAGCATTTT

D gene: -
clone size: -
V gene: TRBV5-5
J gene: TRBJ2-2
CDR3 protein: CASSFGRDTGELFF
CDR3 DNA: TGTGCCAGCAGCTTCGGGCGGGACACCGGGGAGCTGTTTTTT

D gene: -
clone size: -
V gene: TRBV6-5
J gene: TRBJ1-2
CDR3 protein: CASSYTGGRVGYTF
CDR3 DNA: TGTGCCAGCAGTTACACCGGGGGGCGAGTTGGCTACACCTTC

D gene: TRBD1
clone size: once
V gene: TRBV5-6
J gene: TRBJ1-4
CDR3 protein: CASSPYRGTNEKLFF
CDR3 DNA: TGTGCCAGCAGCCCCTACAGGGGTACTAATGAAAAACTGTTTTTT

D gene: -
clone size: -
V gene: TRBV2
J gene: TRBJ2-4
CDR3 protein: CASSEDRLKTKNIQYF
CDR3 DNA: TGTGCCAGCAGTGAAGACAGACTAAAGACGAAAAACATTCAGTACTTC

D gene: -
clone size: -
V gene: TRBV14
J gene: TRBJ2-1
CDR3 protein: CASSLIFGGPNEQFF
CDR3 DNA: TGTGCCAGCAGCCTGATTTTCGGGGGGCCCAATGAGCAGTTCTTC

D gene: TRBD1
clone size: -
V gene: TRBV5-6
J gene: TRBJ1-2
CDR3 protein: CASSLGTGPNYGYTF
CDR3 DNA: TGTGCCAGCAGCTTGGGGACAGGGCCTAACTATGGCTACACCTTC

D gene: TRBD2
clone size: -
V gene: TRBV30
J gene: TRBJ2-5
CDR3 protein: CAWAKGAGGPWETQYF
CDR3 DNA: TGTGCCTGGGCGAAGGGAGCGGGGGGGCCGTGGGAGACCCAGTACTTC

D gene: -
clone size: -
V gene: TRBV2
J gene: TRBJ2-1
CDR3 protein: CASRTGSSYNEQFF
CDR3 DNA: TGTGCCAGCCGGACTGGGAGCTCCTACAATGAGCAGTTCTTC

D gene: TRBD1
clone size: -
V gene: TRBV27
J gene: TRBJ2-2
CDR3 protein: CASSRQGAPGELFF
CDR3 DNA: TGTGCCAGCAGTCGACAGGGGGCCCCCGGGGAGCTGTTTTTT

D gene: -
clone size: -
V gene: TRBV6-5
J gene: TRBJ2-7
CDR3 protein: CASSTGFSYEQYF
CDR3 DNA: TGTGCCAGCAGTACAGGGTTCTCCTACGAGCAGTACTTC

D gene: TRBD2
clone size: -
V gene: TRBV5-1
J gene: TRBJ2-2
CDR3 protein: CASSWTSGRGTGELFF
CDR3 DNA: TGCGCCAGCAGCTGGACTAGCGGGAGAGGGACCGGGGAGCTGTTTTTT